These 2 T cell receptor beta chains were sequenced from one sample in a study of T cell repertoires in cytomegalovirus infection. Via MiXCR, TCRdb re-called the reads, giving one row per CDR3 protein. The table includes about 490,000 distinct CDR3 sequences, 16% detected once. The sequenced material came from CD8+ T cells from PBMCs. Receptors were obtained from a human donor in good health (CMV status not recorded). Some clones in this sample may be carry-over from other donors' samples.

This clonotype was observed at least ten times. V usage is TRBV10-3 and J usage is TRBJ2-7; unclear D gene. The V end lost 3 bases, the J end lost 4 bases, and 10 bases lay between the germline ends. This CDR3 contains 13 residues. In germline, CDR1 is ENHRY, CDR2 SYGVKD. CDR3 in amino acids: CAISDSTGYEQYF. In nucleotides, the CDR3 is TGTGCCATCAGTGATTCGACCGGTTACGAGCAGTACTTC.

Ten or more counts support this clonotype. The V call is TRBV19, the J call TRBJ1-1; D is unclear. Deletions cut 6 bases from V and 2 bases from J, with 13 bases between. The CDR3 has 14 amino acids. The germline gives CDR1 LNHDA, CDR2 SQIVND (reference sequence). DNA for the CDR3: TGTGCCAGTAGATTTGTGGGCGGCAACACTGAAGCTTTCTTT. Protein sequence: CASRFVGGNTEAFF.